This TCR beta chain was recorded in a study of blood T cell repertoires in COVID-19. Study as a whole: Specimens from acute and convalescent COVID-19 originated in the United States, Italy and Spain. PBMCs, B-cell-depleted T cells, or T cells provided the cDNA or gDNA that made up the material.

There are a few counts of this clone. The CDR3 is 15 residues long. Trimming took 3 bases from V and 2 from J, leaving 11 bases between them. Germline CDR1 and CDR2: SGHVS and FNYEAQ. Original processing notes: Amplification with reference gene primers provided the estimates of nucleated cell counts. Sequencing used immunoSEQ multiplex PCR; TCRdb keeps in-frame clones, though not all of them. Clonal size and the V and J genes are those of that table, whereas D and trimming came from the DNA. This sample has about 180,000 clones, with about 85% found just once. This receptor was taken from a woman of 80 years or more with acute or convalescent COVID-19. J is TRBJ1-3 and V is TRBV7-6; a weak D match, TRBD1 (5 bases). Sequenced input: peripheral blood. The chain's CDR3 is CASSFDDSPGNTIYF. CDR3 DNA sequence: TGTGCCAGCAGCTTCGACGACAGTCCTGGAAACACCATATATTTT.